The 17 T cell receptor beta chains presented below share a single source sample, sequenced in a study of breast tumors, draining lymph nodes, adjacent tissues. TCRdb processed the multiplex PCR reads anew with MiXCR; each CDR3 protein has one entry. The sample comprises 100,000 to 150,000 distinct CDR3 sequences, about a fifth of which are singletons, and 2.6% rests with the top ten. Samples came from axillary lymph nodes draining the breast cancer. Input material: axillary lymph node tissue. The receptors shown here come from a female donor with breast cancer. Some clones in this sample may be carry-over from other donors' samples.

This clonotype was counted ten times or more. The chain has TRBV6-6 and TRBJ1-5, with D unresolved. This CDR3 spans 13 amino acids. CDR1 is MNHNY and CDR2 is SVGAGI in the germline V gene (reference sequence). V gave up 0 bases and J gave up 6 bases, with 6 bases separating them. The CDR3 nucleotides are TGTGCCAGCAGTTACTCGAAGCGTCAGCCCCAGCATTTT. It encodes CASSYSKRQPQHF.

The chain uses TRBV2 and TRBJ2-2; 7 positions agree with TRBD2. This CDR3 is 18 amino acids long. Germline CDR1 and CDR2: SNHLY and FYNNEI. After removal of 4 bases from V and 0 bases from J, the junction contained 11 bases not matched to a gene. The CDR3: CASSVTPPSGANTGELFF. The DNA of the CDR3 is TGTGCCAGCAGTGTAACGCCCCCTAGCGGAGCGAACACCGGGGAGCTGTTTTTT.

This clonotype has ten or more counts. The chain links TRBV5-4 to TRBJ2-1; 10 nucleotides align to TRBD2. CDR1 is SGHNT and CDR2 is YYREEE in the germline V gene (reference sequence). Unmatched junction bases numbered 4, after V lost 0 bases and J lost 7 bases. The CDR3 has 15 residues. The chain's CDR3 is CASSLVLAGVNEQFF. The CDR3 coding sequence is TGTGCCAGCAGCTTGGTTCTAGCGGGAGTGAATGAGCAGTTCTTC.

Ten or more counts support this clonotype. The CDR3 protein is CASSPAGFGYNEQFF. In nucleotides, the CDR3 is TGTGCCAGCAGTCCTGCAGGGTTTGGGTACAATGAGCAGTTCTTC. The chain has TRBV12-3 or TRBV12-4 and TRBJ2-1; possibly TRBD1 for D (5 bases). The length of the CDR3 is 15 residues. Trimming took 5 bases from V and 4 from J, leaving 15 bases between them.

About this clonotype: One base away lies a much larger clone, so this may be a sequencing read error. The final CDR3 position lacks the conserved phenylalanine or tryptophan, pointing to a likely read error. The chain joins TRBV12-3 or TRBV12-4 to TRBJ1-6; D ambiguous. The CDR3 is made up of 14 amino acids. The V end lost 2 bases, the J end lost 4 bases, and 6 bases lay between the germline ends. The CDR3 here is CASSLSEYNSPLHS. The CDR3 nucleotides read TGTGCCAGCAGTTTATCAGAGTATAATTCACCCCTCCACTCT.

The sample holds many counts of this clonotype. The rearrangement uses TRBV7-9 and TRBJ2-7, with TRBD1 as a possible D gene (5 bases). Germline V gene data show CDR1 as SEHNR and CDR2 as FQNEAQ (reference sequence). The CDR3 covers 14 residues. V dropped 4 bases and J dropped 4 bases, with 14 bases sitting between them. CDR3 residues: CASSSNLQVYEQYF. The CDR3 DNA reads TGTGCCAGCAGCTCAAACCTACAGGTATACGAGCAGTACTTC.

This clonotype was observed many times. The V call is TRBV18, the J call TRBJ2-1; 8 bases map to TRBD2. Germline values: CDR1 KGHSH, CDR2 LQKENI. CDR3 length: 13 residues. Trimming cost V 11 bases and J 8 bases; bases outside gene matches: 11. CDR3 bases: TGTGCCGCAGGAGCGGGAGCTGGCCATGAGCAGTTCTTC. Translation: CAAGAGAGHEQFF.

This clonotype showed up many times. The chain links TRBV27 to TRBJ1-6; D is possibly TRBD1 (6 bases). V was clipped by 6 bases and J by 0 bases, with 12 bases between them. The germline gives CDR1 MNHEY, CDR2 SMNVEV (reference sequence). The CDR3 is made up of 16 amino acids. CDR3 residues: CASRTTGSSYNSPLHF. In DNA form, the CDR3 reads TGTGCCAGCAGGACCACAGGGAGCTCCTATAATTCACCCCTCCACTTT.

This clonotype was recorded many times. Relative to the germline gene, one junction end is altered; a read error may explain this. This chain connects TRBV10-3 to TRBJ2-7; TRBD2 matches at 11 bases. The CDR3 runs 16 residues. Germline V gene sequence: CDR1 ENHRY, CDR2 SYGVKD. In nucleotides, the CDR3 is TGTGCCACCACTCAAACTAGCGGGAGCCCCTCCCACGAGCAGTACTTC. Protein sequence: CATTQTSGSPSHEQYF.

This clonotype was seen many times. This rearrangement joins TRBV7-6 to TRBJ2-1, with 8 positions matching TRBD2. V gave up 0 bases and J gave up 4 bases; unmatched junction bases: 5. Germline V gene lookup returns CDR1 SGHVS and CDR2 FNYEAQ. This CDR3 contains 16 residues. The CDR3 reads CASSLASGGRYNEQFF. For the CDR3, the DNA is TGTGCCAGCAGCTTAGCTTCGGGAGGGCGTTACAATGAGCAGTTCTTC.

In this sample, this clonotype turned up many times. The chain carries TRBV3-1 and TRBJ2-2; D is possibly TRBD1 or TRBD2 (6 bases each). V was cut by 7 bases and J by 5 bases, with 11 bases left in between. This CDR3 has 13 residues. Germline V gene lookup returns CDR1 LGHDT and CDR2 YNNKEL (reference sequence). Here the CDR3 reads CASMRGETGELFF. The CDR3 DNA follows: TGTGCCAGCATGAGGGGGGAGACCGGGGAGCTGTTTTTT.

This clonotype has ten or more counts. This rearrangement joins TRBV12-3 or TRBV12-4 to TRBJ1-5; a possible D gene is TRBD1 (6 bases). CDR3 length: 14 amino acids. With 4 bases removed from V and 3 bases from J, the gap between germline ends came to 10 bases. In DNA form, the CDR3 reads TGTGCCAGCAGTTCAACAGGGTACAATCAGCCCCAGCATTTT. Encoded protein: CASSSTGYNQPQHF.

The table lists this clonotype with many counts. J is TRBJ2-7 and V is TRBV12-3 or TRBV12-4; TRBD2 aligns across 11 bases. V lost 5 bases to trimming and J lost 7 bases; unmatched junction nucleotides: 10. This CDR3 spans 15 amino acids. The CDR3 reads CASSLKLAGATEQYF. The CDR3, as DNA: TGTGCCAGCAGTCTCAAACTAGCGGGAGCCACGGAGCAGTACTTC.

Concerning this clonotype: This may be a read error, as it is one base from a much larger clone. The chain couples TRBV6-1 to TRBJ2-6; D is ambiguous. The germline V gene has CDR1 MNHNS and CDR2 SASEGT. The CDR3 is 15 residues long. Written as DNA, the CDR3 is TGTGCCGGCAGTGAATCGGGTCCTGGGGCCAACGTCCTGACTTTC. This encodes CAGSESGPGANVLTF.

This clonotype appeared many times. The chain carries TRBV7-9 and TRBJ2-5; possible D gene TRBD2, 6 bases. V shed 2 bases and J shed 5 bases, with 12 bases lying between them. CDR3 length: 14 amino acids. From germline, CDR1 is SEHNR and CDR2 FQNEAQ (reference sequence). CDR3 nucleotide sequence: TGTGCCAGCAGCTTAAACGGAGGGAGGGAGACCCAGTACTTC. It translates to CASSLNGGRETQYF.

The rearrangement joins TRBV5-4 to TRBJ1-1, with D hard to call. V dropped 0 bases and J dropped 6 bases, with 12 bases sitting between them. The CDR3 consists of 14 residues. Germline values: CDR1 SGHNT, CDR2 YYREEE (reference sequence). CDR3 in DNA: TGTGCCAGCAGCTTGGCCGTTGGTGGGGCTGAAGCTTTCTTT. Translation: CASSLAVGGAEAFF.

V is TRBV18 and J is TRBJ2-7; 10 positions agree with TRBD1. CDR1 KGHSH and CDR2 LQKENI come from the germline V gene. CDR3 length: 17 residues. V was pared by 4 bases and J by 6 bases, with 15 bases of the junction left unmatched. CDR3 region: CASSHSSTGGVLGEQYF. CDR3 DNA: TGTGCCAGCTCACATTCCTCGACAGGGGGCGTCTTAGGCGAGCAGTACTTC.